This is a list of T cell receptor beta chains from one sample in a study of vaccination and CD4 T cells after COVID-19. These TCRs' antigens remain unknown. TCRdb reprocessed the PCR reads via MiXCR and lists one record per CDR3 protein. The sample includes over 14,000 distinct CDR3 sequences, approximately 30% of them seen just once. The source material was CD4+ T cells from blood, cultured in vitro, sampled after SARS-CoV-2 vaccination. These receptors came from a human donor who had recovered from COVID-19. The CDR3 runs from the conserved cysteine through the conserved F or W. Fields, in order: J gene, clone size, V gene, D gene, CDR3 protein, CDR3 DNA. The D gene is left open where the match is weak. Rows give clone size only sometimes, using once, few, many, or a class for an expanded clone.

>TRBJ2-1|few|TRBV6-2/TRBV6-3|TRBD1
CASSYYRGLDEQFF
TGTGCCAGCAGTTATTACAGGGGATTAGATGAGCAGTTCTTC
>TRBJ1-2|NA|TRBV4-1|NA
CASSQGVLYGYTF
TGCGCCAGCAGCCAGGGGGTCCTCTACGGCTACACCTTC
>TRBJ2-5|few|TRBV19|NA
CASSADKSETQYF
TGTGCCAGTAGTGCTGACAAGTCCGAGACCCAGTACTTC
>TRBJ1-5|few|TRBV20-1|TRBD1
CSVTGGLSNQPQHF
TGCAGTGTTACAGGGGGCCTTAGCAATCAGCCCCAGCATTTT
>TRBJ1-1|NA|TRBV6-1|TRBD1
CASRIRIGGNAEAFF
TGTGCCAGCAGGATACGGATAGGGGGCAATGCTGAAGCTTTCTTT
>TRBJ2-5|once|TRBV28|NA
CASSFSGGGETQYF
TGTGCCAGCAGTTTCTCTGGGGGTGGAGAGACCCAGTACTTC
>TRBJ2-7|NA|TRBV6-1|TRBD2
CASTPYVAGAYEQYF
TGTGCCAGCACGCCGTACGTAGCGGGGGCCTACGAGCAGTACTTC
>TRBJ2-5|few|TRBV10-3|NA
CAISESTLAGQGATQYF
TGTGCCATCAGTGAGTCGACACTAGCGGGCCAGGGGGCGACCCAGTACTTC
>TRBJ1-1|few|TRBV6-1|TRBD1
CASNHRVQGARTEAFF
TGTGCCAGCAATCATCGGGTACAGGGGGCGAGGACTGAAGCTTTCTTT
>TRBJ2-7|NA|TRBV27|TRBD2
CASRGTSETYEQYF
TGTGCCAGCAGGGGGACTAGCGAGACTTACGAGCAGTACTTC
>TRBJ2-1|few|TRBV7-9|NA
CASSRNNEQFF
TGTGCCAGCAGCCGAAACAATGAGCAGTTCTTC
>TRBJ2-1|NA|TRBV24-1|NA
CATREYNEQLF
TGTGCCACCAGGGAATACAATGAGCAGCTCTTC
>TRBJ2-6|NA|TRBV11-2|NA
CASSFSGANVLTF
TGTGCCAGCAGCTTTTCTGGGGCCAACGTCCTGACTTTC
>TRBJ2-7|NA|TRBV28|TRBD2
CASSFREGGLEQYF
TGTGCCAGCAGTTTCCGGGAGGGTGGTCTCGAGCAGTACTTC
>TRBJ1-5|few|TRBV7-2|TRBD1
CASSLGQGTGYSNQPQHF
TGTGCCAGCAGCCTGGGACAGGGGACGGGGTATAGCAATCAGCCCCAGCATTTT
>TRBJ1-1|NA|TRBV14|TRBD1
CASSQLTGVNTEAFF
TGTGCCAGCAGCCAACTCACAGGGGTAAACACTGAAGCTTTCTTT
>TRBJ1-5|few|TRBV20-1|NA
CSARDIRGAGAYQPQHF
TGCAGTGCTAGAGATATAAGAGGGGCAGGGGCGTATCAGCCCCAGCATTTT
>TRBJ2-2|few|TRBV20-1|NA
CSKANRVAGELFF
TGCAGTAAAGCAAACAGGGTGGCCGGGGAGCTGTTTTTT
>TRBJ1-5|few|TRBV28|NA
CASSLWPDQPQHF
TGTGCCAGCAGTTTATGGCCGGATCAGCCCCAGCATTTT
>TRBJ1-6|few|TRBV19|TRBD1
CARKPGQVNSPLHF
TGTGCCAGGAAACCGGGACAGGTTAATTCACCCCTCCACTTT
>TRBJ2-3|few|TRBV6-2/TRBV6-3|NA
CASRDYRISTDTQYF
TGTGCCAGCAGAGACTACCGCATAAGCACAGATACGCAGTATTTT
>TRBJ1-5|few|TRBV12-2|NA
CASRLRQGRVGSNQPQHF
TGTGCAAGTCGCTTAAGACAGGGAAGGGTCGGGAGCAATCAGCCCCAGCATTTT
>TRBJ2-7|NA|TRBV20-1|NA
CSATHPRSPSYEQYF
TGCAGTGCTACCCACCCCCGGTCCCCCTCCTACGAGCAGTACTTC
>TRBJ2-7|NA|TRBV6-5|NA
CASSYSSGTYEQYF
TGTGCCAGCAGTTACTCGAGCGGTACCTACGAGCAGTACTTC
>TRBJ2-7|NA|TRBV20-1|NA
CSANRDIPVYEQYF
TGCAGTGCTAACCGGGACATTCCAGTGTACGAGCAGTACTTC
>TRBJ2-3|few|TRBV19|NA
CASRSVAASTDTQYF
TGTGCCAGTAGATCAGTAGCGGCTAGCACAGATACGCAGTATTTT
>TRBJ2-3|few|TRBV20-1|NA
CSASHRGGTGDTQYF
TGCAGTGCTAGCCATCGGGGCGGCACAGGAGATACGCAGTATTTT
>TRBJ2-1|NA|TRBV4-1|NA
CASSQSLAGSEQFF
TGCGCCAGCAGCCAAAGTCTAGCTGGAAGTGAGCAGTTCTTC
>TRBJ2-7|few|TRBV27|TRBD2
CASSLLDQTSGLVYEQYF
TGTGCCAGCAGTTTATTAGACCAAACTAGCGGACTTGTCTACGAGCAGTACTTC
>TRBJ1-6|NA|TRBV7-9|TRBD1
CASSQGQGFSNLPLHF
TGTGCCAGCAGCCAAGGACAGGGTTTCTCGAATTTACCCCTCCACTTT
>TRBJ1-1|NA|TRBV20-1|TRBD1
CSAIRDRKTEAFF
TGCAGTGCCATACGGGACAGGAAGACTGAAGCTTTCTTT
>TRBJ2-1|few|TRBV7-8|TRBD1
CASSLDRAEQFF
TGTGCCAGCAGCTTGGACAGGGCGGAGCAGTTCTTC
>TRBJ2-1|NA|TRBV19|TRBD2
CASKAAGGLYNEQFF
TGTGCCAGTAAAGCAGCGGGAGGGCTCTACAATGAGCAGTTCTTC
>TRBJ1-4|NA|TRBV7-9|NA
CASSLAHPKGEKLFF
TGTGCCAGCAGCTTAGCTCACCCCAAGGGTGAAAAACTGTTTTTT
>TRBJ1-2|NA|TRBV24-1|NA
CASSSADGYTF
TGTGCCTCCTCCTCCGCCGATGGCTACACCTTC
>TRBJ2-3|NA|TRBV28|TRBD2
CASSDAGGSTDTQYF
TGTGCCAGCAGTGACGCGGGAGGGAGCACAGATACGCAGTATTTT
>TRBJ2-7|few|TRBV20-1|TRBD2
CSAGRGGGSLNEQYF
TGCAGTGCTGGTAGAGGTGGCGGGAGCCTCAACGAGCAGTACTTC
>TRBJ2-7|few|TRBV7-3|NA
CASSPIGAGEDEQYF
TGTGCCAGCAGCCCCATAGGGGCAGGGGAGGACGAGCAGTACTTC
>TRBJ1-5|few|TRBV15|TRBD1
CATSFQGDQPQHF
TGTGCCACCAGCTTCCAGGGGGATCAGCCCCAGCATTTT
>TRBJ2-1|NA|TRBV19|TRBD2
CASSSGRSSYNEQFF
TGTGCCAGTAGTAGCGGGAGAAGCTCCTACAATGAGCAGTTCTTC
>TRBJ2-5|NA|TRBV6-5|TRBD1
CASSYDRGREETQYF
TGTGCCAGCAGTTACGACAGGGGGCGTGAAGAGACCCAGTACTTC
>TRBJ2-1|NA|TRBV6-1|NA
CASLRRGSSYNEQFF
TGTGCCAGCCTCCGAAGGGGGAGCTCCTACAATGAGCAGTTCTTC
>TRBJ1-2|NA|TRBV12-3/TRBV12-4|TRBD1
CASSPIGSGTGVLGYTF
TGTGCCAGCAGCCCGATTGGTTCAGGGACAGGGGTCCTGGGCTACACCTTC
>TRBJ2-1|NA|TRBV9|NA
CASSSRLGWDEQFF
TGTGCCAGCAGCTCCCGACTAGGATGGGATGAGCAGTTCTTC
>TRBJ2-1|few|TRBV28|TRBD1
CASRSSGQGFNEQFF
TGTGCCAGCAGATCCTCCGGACAGGGTTTCAATGAGCAGTTCTTC